This T cell receptor beta chain was captured by sequencing in a study of CD8+ T cells in alopecia areata. This clone was counted only a few times. As yet, its antigen is unknown. Points from the study as a whole: Numerous clones, expanded in lesions, remained in scalp and blood during tofacitinib. Shared TCR sequences were less clear between patients than in mice, possibly partly from HLA diversity.

Described treatment: oral pan-JAK inhibitor, 5-10 mg twice daily. Extraction of RNA preceded its reverse transcription into cDNA, which served as the sequencing template. The method was immunoSEQ multiplex PCR; TCRdb's version includes in-frame clones alone and lacks a portion of them. Of 200,000 to 250,000 clones in the sample, about two fifths are singletons; the top ten hold more than 0.4%. The germline gives CDR1 MNHEY, CDR2 SMNVEV (reference sequence). The CDR3 covers 14 residues. Trimming removed 2 bases at V and 6 bases at J, with 10 bases between. The genes are TRBV27 and TRBJ1-4; D is unclear. The receptor comes from a human donor with alopecia areata. Sequences were derived from CD4+ T cells sorted from blood, sampled between weeks 30 and 35, from a patient treated with tofacitinib. CDR3 loop: CASSLTPRDEKLFF. CDR3 sequence (DNA): TGTGCCAGCAGTTTAACCCCTAGGGATGAAAAACTGTTTTTT.